The subject of this entry is one T cell receptor beta chain. What it recognizes is unknown. This specimen belongs to a study of T cell responses to AZD1222 COVID-19 vaccine. Study results and caveats: Baseline testing showed seropositivity in only a handful of AZD1222 recipients. Two AZD1222 doses significantly raised spike-specific TCR breadth and depth over controls.

Per germline, CDR1 LNHDA and CDR2 SQIVND (reference sequence). Trimming shortened V by 6 bases and J by 0 bases, and 12 bases separated the two germline ends. The CDR3 extends over 15 amino acids. Clones were read by immunoSEQ multiplex PCR, and TCRdb kept only the in-frame ones, dropping some. The data contain some 74,000 clones, about 90% of them singletons. The chain joins TRBV19 to TRBJ1-3; D gene ambiguous. The TCR comes from an adult who received the AZD1222 COVID-19 vaccine. The sequenced sample was peripheral blood, obtained 28 days after the second AZD1222 dose. CDR3 loop: CASSPVWSSGNTIYF. The CDR3 nucleotides read TGTGCCAGTAGCCCCGTTTGGTCCTCTGGAAACACCATATATTTT.